Listed below are T cell receptor beta chains from one sample, sequenced in a study of CD8 T cells in Susac syndrome. A single record per CDR3 protein comes from TCRdb applying MiXCR to the immunoSEQ multiplex PCR reads. Here the sample spans around 230,000 distinct CDR3 sequences, about 96% being singletons. Sequenced input: CD4+ T cells from PBMCs. Receptors were obtained from a human donor with Susac syndrome. Both conserved end residues are part of each CDR3. Each record gives: J gene, V gene, clone size, D gene, CDR3 DNA, CDR3 protein. D genes are given only for firm matches. A row's size may be missing; if present it is once, few, many or a size class.

TRBJ1-5 TRBV20-1 - - TGCAGTGCTAGAGATTTCCAGGGAAGTCAGCCCCAGCATTTT CSARDFQGSQPQHF
TRBJ1-2 TRBV20-1 - TRBD1 TGCAGTGCTACCGCCCTACAGGGGAGTTATGGCTACACCTTC CSATALQGSYGYTF
TRBJ1-5 TRBV18 - TRBD1 TGTGCCAGCTCACCAGGGACAGGGGCTCAGCCCCAGCATTTT CASSPGTGAQPQHF
TRBJ2-7 TRBV2 once - TGTGCACTTACAGATTCCTCCTACGAGCAGTACTTC CALTDSSYEQYF
TRBJ2-7 TRBV4-1 - TRBD2 TGCGCCAGCAGCCAACCGACTAGCGGGAAGTACGAGCAGTACTTC CASSQPTSGKYEQYF
TRBJ1-5 TRBV28 - - TGTGCCAGCAGCCTTGGGGGGAAGCCCCAGCATTTT CASSLGGKPQHF
TRBJ2-1 TRBV14 - - TGTGCCAGCAGCCAGAGGGCCGGGAAGGCAAGGAATGAGCAGTTCTTC CASSQRAGKARNEQFF
TRBJ1-5 TRBV12-3/TRBV12-4 - - TGTGCCAGCAGTTTATTCTTCCAGCCCCAGCATTTT CASSLFFQPQHF
TRBJ2-7 TRBV12-3/TRBV12-4 - TRBD2 TGTGCCAGCAGTTCGGCTAGCGGGAGAAGCGAGCAGTACTTC CASSSASGRSEQYF
TRBJ2-2 TRBV30 - - TGTGCCTGGAGTGCGCGGGAAAGGGAGCTGTTTTTT CAWSARERELFF
TRBJ1-2 TRBV30 - TRBD1 TGTGCCTGGAGACGGACAGGGAACTATGGCTACACCTTC CAWRRTGNYGYTF
TRBJ2-1 TRBV25-1 - TRBD2 TGTGCCAGCAGACCTCCGAGCGGGAGGATGGGGGAGCAGTTCTTC CASRPPSGRMGEQFF
TRBJ2-3 TRBV28 - - TGTGCCAGCAGTTTAATGAGGACAGATACGCAGTATTTT CASSLMRTDTQYF
TRBJ2-7 TRBV29-1 once - TGCAGCGTCGGCCCCGACCCCTACGAGCAGTACTTC CSVGPDPYEQYF
TRBJ1-1 TRBV12-3/TRBV12-4 - - TGTGCCAGCAGTTTAGCACAACTGGACAGAGAAGCTTTCTTT CASSLAQLDREAFF
TRBJ1-2 TRBV30 - TRBD1 TGTGCCTGGAGTCGGGGACAGTCTAACTATGGCTACACCTTC CAWSRGQSNYGYTF
TRBJ2-2 TRBV14 - - TGTGCCAGCAGCCAAGGGAGATACACCGGGGAGCTGTTTTTT CASSQGRYTGELFF
TRBJ1-1 TRBV29-1 - - TGCAGCGTTGACGTGGGGAGCTCCCTCAAGGGCACTGAAGCTTTCTTT CSVDVGSSLKGTEAFF
TRBJ2-5 TRBV20-1 - TRBD2 TGCAGTGCTAGAGGAGGCCAAGCGGGAGGGCTAAAGGCGGAGACCCAGTACTTC CSARGGQAGGLKAETQYF
TRBJ2-7 TRBV29-1 - TRBD2 TGCAGTTCCGGGACTAGCGGGAGGGCTGGCGAGCAGTACTTC CSSGTSGRAGEQYF
TRBJ2-7 TRBV20-1 once - TGCAGTGCTAGTACCCCCGTTGTACCCAGCGGTGAGCAGTACTTC CSASTPVVPSGEQYF
TRBJ2-3 TRBV7-3 few TRBD2 TGTGCCAGCAGCGGCGGGGGAGATACGCAGTATTTT CASSGGGDTQYF
TRBJ2-7 TRBV7-2 - TRBD2 TGTGCCAGCAGCACCCGACTAGCGGGAGAGCAGTACTTC CASSTRLAGEQYF
TRBJ2-1 TRBV7-3 - TRBD2 TGTGCCAGCAGCTACCTAGCGGGAGTTGACAATGAGCAGTTCTTC CASSYLAGVDNEQFF
TRBJ2-7 TRBV29-1 - TRBD2 TGCAGCGTTGTCTCCAGCGGGAGGGGCTCCTACGAGCAGTACTTC CSVVSSGRGSYEQYF
TRBJ2-7 TRBV20-1 - - TGCAGTGCTAGAGATGAAGCCTACGAGCAGTACTTC CSARDEAYEQYF
TRBJ2-4 TRBV2 - - TGTGCCAGCAGGGGTAAAGGCATTCAGTACTTC CASRGKGIQYF
TRBJ2-1 TRBV30 - TRBD2 TGTGTTGGGCTCGGGACTAGCGAAGGGGGCAATGAGCAGTTCTTC CVGLGTSEGGNEQFF
TRBJ1-5 TRBV5-1 - - TGCGCCAGCAGCCCAGGACAGACGAATCAGCCCCAGCATTTT CASSPGQTNQPQHF
TRBJ1-5 TRBV7-8 - - TGTGCCAGCAGCCCTGTCGGAGGGCGAAATCAGCCCCAGCATTTT CASSPVGGRNQPQHF